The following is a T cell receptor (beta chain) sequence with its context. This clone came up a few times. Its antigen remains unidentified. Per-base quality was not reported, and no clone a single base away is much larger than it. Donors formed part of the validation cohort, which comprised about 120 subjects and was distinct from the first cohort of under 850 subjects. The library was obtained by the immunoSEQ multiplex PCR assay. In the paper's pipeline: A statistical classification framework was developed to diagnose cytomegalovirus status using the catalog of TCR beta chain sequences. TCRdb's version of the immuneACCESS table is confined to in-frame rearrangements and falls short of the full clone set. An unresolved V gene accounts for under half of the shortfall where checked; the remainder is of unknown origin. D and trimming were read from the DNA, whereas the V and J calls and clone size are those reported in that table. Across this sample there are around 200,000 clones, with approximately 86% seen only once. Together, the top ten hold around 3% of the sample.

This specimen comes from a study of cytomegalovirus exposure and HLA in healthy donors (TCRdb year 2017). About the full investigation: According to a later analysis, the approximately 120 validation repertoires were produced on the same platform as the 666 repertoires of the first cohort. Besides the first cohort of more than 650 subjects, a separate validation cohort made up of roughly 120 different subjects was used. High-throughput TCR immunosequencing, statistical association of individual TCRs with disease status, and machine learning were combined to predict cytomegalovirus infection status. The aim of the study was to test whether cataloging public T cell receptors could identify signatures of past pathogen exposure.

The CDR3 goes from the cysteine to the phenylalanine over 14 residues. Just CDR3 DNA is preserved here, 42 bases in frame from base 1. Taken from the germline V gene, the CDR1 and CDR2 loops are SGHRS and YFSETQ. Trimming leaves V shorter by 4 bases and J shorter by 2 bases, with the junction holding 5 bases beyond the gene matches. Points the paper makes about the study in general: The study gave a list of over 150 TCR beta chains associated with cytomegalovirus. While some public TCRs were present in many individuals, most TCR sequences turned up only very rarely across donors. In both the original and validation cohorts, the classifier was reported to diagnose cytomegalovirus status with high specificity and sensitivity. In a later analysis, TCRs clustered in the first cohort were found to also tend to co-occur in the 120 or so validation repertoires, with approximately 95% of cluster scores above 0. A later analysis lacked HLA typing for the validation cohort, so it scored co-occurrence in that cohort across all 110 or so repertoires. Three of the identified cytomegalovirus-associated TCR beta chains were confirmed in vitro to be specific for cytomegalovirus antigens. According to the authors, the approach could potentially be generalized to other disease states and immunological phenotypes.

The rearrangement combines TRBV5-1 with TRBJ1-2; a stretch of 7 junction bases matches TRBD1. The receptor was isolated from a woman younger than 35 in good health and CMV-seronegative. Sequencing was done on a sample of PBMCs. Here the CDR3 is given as CASSPGQTNYGYTF. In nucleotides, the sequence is TGCGCCAGCAGCCCGGGACAGACCAACTATGGCTACACCTTC.